This section outlines one TCR beta chain sequence together with its context. Sequencing used immunoSEQ multiplex PCR; TCRdb keeps in-frame clones, though not all of them. In the table there are approximately 500,000 clones, roughly nine tenths of which are singletons. The CDR3 loop spans 15 amino acids. Losses at the gene ends were 6 bases for V and 5 bases for J; bases not matched to a gene: 9. Germline CDR1 reads MNHEY; CDR2 reads SVGAGI. Treatment denoted: 19 received Ad26.COV2.S at low or high dose, single or two shots; about 5 received placebo; per-sample allocation not given. Following the first vaccine or placebo injection, samples were taken on day 63. In the vaccine, an Ad26 vector expressed the SARS-CoV-2 spike of the Wuhan strain. These data belong to a study of Ad26.COV2.S vaccination and SARS-CoV-2 variants.

This TCR derives from a person aged 18-60 years who received the Ad26.COV2.S COVID-19 vaccine or a placebo. Sequenced material: peripheral blood, taken in a trial of Ad26.COV2.S vaccine versus placebo. V and J are TRBV6-5 and TRBJ2-5; 10 nucleotides match TRBD1. The CDR3 loop reads CASSQADRGRETQYF. CDR3 sequence (DNA): TGTGCCAGCAGCCAAGCCGACAGGGGGCGGGAGACCCAGTACTTC.